This T cell receptor (beta chain) stems from a study of shared clonotypes between healthy human individuals. About the study: The study used three CD4 naive, three CD4 memory, two CD8 naive and one CD8 memory plate per donor.

With regard to this clone: Its antigen remains unknown.

It was at deep level that the assay was run. Source study methods: ImmunoSEQ supplied junction-only sequences lacking quality scores, so filtering was different. The data were produced by immunoSEQ multiplex PCR, yet TCRdb's version contains in-frame clones alone and is incomplete. Clone size and V and J calls were adopted from that table, with D and trimming inferred from the DNA. This table holds approximately 2.3 million clones, approximately 95% found once. Regarding the study as a whole: Tissues were not sampled, only blood, and their repertoires likely differ.

V shed 6 bases and J 4 bases; nucleotides not matched to a gene: 5. CDR3 length equals 13 residues. Germline V gene sequence: CDR1 SGHTA, CDR2 FQGNSA. The sequence was obtained from a man between 18 and 29 years old in good health. Some clones in this sample may be carry-over from other donors' samples. The sequenced sample was naive CD4+ T cells from PBMCs. Subset defined: CD45RA+ positively selected. This chain links TRBV7-2 with TRBJ1-1; 7 bases are shared with TRBD1. DNA for the CDR3: TGTGCCAGCAGTCCAGGACAGGCCACTGAAGCTTTCTTT. Residues: CASSPGQATEAFF.